These T cell receptor beta chains were read from a single sample in a study of shared clonotypes between healthy human individuals. Assay used: immunoSEQ multiplex PCR; TCRdb lists only in-frame clones, some missing. Of some 1,900,000 clones listed, roughly 94% were seen once; the top ten hold 1.2%. Material for sequencing was naive CD8+ T cells sorted from blood. Receptors were obtained from a man aged 18 to 35 in good health. The CDR3 runs from the conserved cysteine through the conserved F or W. A D gene is named only where the DNA matches it firmly. Some rows have no size entry. The others give once, few or many, or a class for an expanded clone.

j_call: TRBJ2-1
v_call: TRBV19
clone_size: NA
d_call: TRBD1
cdr3_aa: CASTPGQGAGNEQFF
cdr3_nt: TGTGCCAGTACCCCAGGACAGGGGGCAGGAAATGAGCAGTTCTTC

j_call: TRBJ2-1
v_call: TRBV15
clone_size: NA
d_call: NA
cdr3_aa: CATSRDRGGGIEQFF
cdr3_nt: TGTGCCACCAGCAGAGATCGGGGAGGGGGCATAGAGCAGTTCTTC

j_call: TRBJ1-2
v_call: TRBV10-3
clone_size: NA
d_call: TRBD1
cdr3_aa: CAISEDRALDGYTF
cdr3_nt: TGTGCCATCAGTGAGGACAGGGCTCTCGATGGCTACACCTTC

j_call: TRBJ1-1
v_call: TRBV5-1
clone_size: NA
d_call: TRBD1
cdr3_aa: CASSFTGVTEAFF
cdr3_nt: TGCGCCAGCAGCTTCACAGGGGTCACTGAAGCTTTCTTT

j_call: TRBJ2-7
v_call: TRBV27
clone_size: NA
d_call: NA
cdr3_aa: CASSLGRNALHEQYF
cdr3_nt: TGTGCCAGCAGTTTAGGCAGGAACGCTCTACACGAGCAGTACTTC

j_call: TRBJ1-4
v_call: TRBV13
clone_size: NA
d_call: NA
cdr3_aa: CANSPKGTTNEKLFF
cdr3_nt: TGTGCCAACAGCCCAAAGGGGACCACTAATGAAAAACTGTTTTTT

j_call: TRBJ2-7
v_call: TRBV7-8
clone_size: NA
d_call: TRBD2
cdr3_aa: CASSWGEGPVYF
cdr3_nt: TGTGCCAGCAGCTGGGGGGAGGGCCCCGTTTACTTC

j_call: TRBJ2-7
v_call: TRBV6-1
clone_size: once
d_call: NA
cdr3_aa: CASSERGHSYEQYF
cdr3_nt: TGTGCCAGCAGTGAACGTGGACATTCCTACGAGCAGTACTTC

j_call: TRBJ2-5
v_call: TRBV5-1
clone_size: NA
d_call: TRBD1
cdr3_aa: CASSPRDRGSETQYF
cdr3_nt: TGCGCCAGCAGCCCCCGGGACAGGGGTTCAGAGACCCAGTACTTC

j_call: TRBJ2-1
v_call: TRBV29-1
clone_size: NA
d_call: TRBD2
cdr3_aa: CSVGLREGLWDEQFF
cdr3_nt: TGCAGCGTTGGTTTGCGGGAGGGCCTCTGGGATGAGCAGTTCTTC

j_call: TRBJ2-7
v_call: TRBV4-1
clone_size: NA
d_call: TRBD2
cdr3_aa: CASSQTSGILSEQYF
cdr3_nt: TGCGCCAGCAGCCAAACTAGCGGGATTCTCTCCGAGCAGTACTTC

j_call: TRBJ2-7
v_call: TRBV7-6
clone_size: NA
d_call: NA
cdr3_aa: CASSLETEYEQYF
cdr3_nt: TGTGCCAGCAGCTTAGAGACGGAGTACGAGCAGTACTTC

j_call: TRBJ2-3
v_call: TRBV14
clone_size: NA
d_call: NA
cdr3_aa: CASSQGGVGVRPDTQYF
cdr3_nt: TGTGCCAGCAGCCAAGGTGGGGTAGGGGTTAGGCCAGATACGCAGTATTTT

j_call: TRBJ1-2
v_call: TRBV4-1
clone_size: NA
d_call: TRBD1
cdr3_aa: CASSQIGTGNYGYTF
cdr3_nt: TGCGCCAGCAGCCAGATTGGGACAGGGAACTATGGCTACACCTTC

j_call: TRBJ2-1
v_call: TRBV25-1
clone_size: NA
d_call: TRBD2
cdr3_aa: CASSVSGGVDEQFF
cdr3_nt: TGTGCCAGCAGTGTTAGCGGGGGGGTCGATGAGCAGTTCTTC

j_call: TRBJ1-4
v_call: TRBV6-1
clone_size: NA
d_call: NA
cdr3_aa: CASSEGGVNEKLFF
cdr3_nt: TGTGCCAGCAGTGAAGGGGGGGTTAATGAAAAACTGTTTTTT

j_call: TRBJ1-2
v_call: TRBV4-1
clone_size: NA
d_call: NA
cdr3_aa: CASSLHEGRNYGYTF
cdr3_nt: TGCGCCAGCAGCTTACACGAAGGAAGGAACTATGGCTACACCTTC

j_call: TRBJ2-7
v_call: TRBV19
clone_size: NA
d_call: TRBD1
cdr3_aa: CASSFGTGGYEQYF
cdr3_nt: TGTGCCAGTAGTTTTGGGACAGGCGGCTACGAGCAGTACTTC

j_call: TRBJ2-7
v_call: TRBV7-9
clone_size: NA
d_call: NA
cdr3_aa: CASTPVTRPYEQYF
cdr3_nt: TGTGCCAGCACCCCCGTAACACGGCCCTACGAGCAGTACTTC

j_call: TRBJ2-3
v_call: TRBV5-1
clone_size: NA
d_call: NA
cdr3_aa: CASSSTPDTGITDTQYF
cdr3_nt: TGCGCCAGCAGCTCGACCCCGGACACAGGGATCACAGATACGCAGTATTTT

j_call: TRBJ2-7
v_call: TRBV4-3
clone_size: NA
d_call: NA
cdr3_aa: CASSQVGGDEQYF
cdr3_nt: TGCGCCAGCAGCCAAGTCGGAGGGGACGAGCAGTACTTC

j_call: TRBJ1-2
v_call: TRBV9
clone_size: NA
d_call: NA
cdr3_aa: CASSVDDRLTF
cdr3_nt: TGTGCCAGCAGCGTAGACGACAGGTTGACCTTC

j_call: TRBJ1-1
v_call: TRBV12-5
clone_size: NA
d_call: NA
cdr3_aa: CASAASAGPFTEAFF
cdr3_nt: TGTGCTAGTGCTGCGTCAGCAGGGCCTTTCACTGAAGCTTTCTTT

j_call: TRBJ2-7
v_call: TRBV7-9
clone_size: NA
d_call: NA
cdr3_aa: CASSSRSTTSSSYEQYF
cdr3_nt: TGTGCCAGCAGCTCCCGATCTACTACTAGCAGCTCCTACGAGCAGTACTTC

j_call: TRBJ1-1
v_call: TRBV19
clone_size: NA
d_call: TRBD1
cdr3_aa: CASSMDRGLNTEAFF
cdr3_nt: TGTGCCAGTAGTATGGACAGGGGGCTGAACACTGAAGCTTTCTTT

j_call: TRBJ2-7
v_call: TRBV23-1
clone_size: NA
d_call: TRBD2
cdr3_aa: CASSYGGGYEQYF
cdr3_nt: TGCGCCAGCAGTTACGGGGGAGGGTACGAGCAGTACTTC

j_call: TRBJ2-7
v_call: TRBV6-4
clone_size: NA
d_call: NA
cdr3_aa: CASSHSQSPVNEQYF
cdr3_nt: TGTGCCAGCAGTCATTCCCAGTCGCCGGTGAACGAGCAGTACTTC

j_call: TRBJ2-1
v_call: TRBV28
clone_size: NA
d_call: TRBD2
cdr3_aa: CASRPGLAGSDEQFF
cdr3_nt: TGTGCCAGCAGGCCGGGACTAGCGGGGAGTGATGAGCAGTTCTTC

j_call: TRBJ1-1
v_call: TRBV28
clone_size: NA
d_call: NA
cdr3_aa: CASSLVLGVAEAFF
cdr3_nt: TGTGCCAGCAGTTTAGTCCTGGGCGTGGCTGAAGCTTTCTTT

j_call: TRBJ2-3
v_call: TRBV27
clone_size: NA
d_call: NA
cdr3_aa: CASSNIHADTQYF
cdr3_nt: TGTGCCAGCAGCAACATCCACGCTGATACGCAGTATTTT

j_call: TRBJ2-7
v_call: TRBV27
clone_size: NA
d_call: NA
cdr3_aa: CASSSGGPTYEQYF
cdr3_nt: TGTGCCAGCAGTTCTGGCGGGCCTACCTACGAGCAGTACTTC

j_call: TRBJ2-7
v_call: TRBV5-6
clone_size: NA
d_call: NA
cdr3_aa: CASSPSGWPYEQYF
cdr3_nt: TGTGCCAGCAGCCCGTCGGGGTGGCCATACGAGCAGTACTTC

j_call: TRBJ2-7
v_call: TRBV5-1
clone_size: NA
d_call: TRBD1
cdr3_aa: CASSLGQGMSYEQYF
cdr3_nt: TGCGCCAGCAGCTTGGGACAGGGGATGAGTTACGAGCAGTACTTC

j_call: TRBJ2-5
v_call: TRBV4-1
clone_size: few
d_call: NA
cdr3_aa: CASSQGDIQETQYF
cdr3_nt: TGCGCCAGCAGCCAAGGGGACATCCAAGAGACCCAGTACTTC

j_call: TRBJ2-1
v_call: TRBV27
clone_size: NA
d_call: TRBD2
cdr3_aa: CASSLNVQGLGEQFF
cdr3_nt: TGTGCCAGCAGTTTAAATGTTCAGGGACTAGGTGAGCAGTTCTTC

j_call: TRBJ1-3
v_call: TRBV2
clone_size: once
d_call: NA
cdr3_aa: CASSGPADGNTIYF
cdr3_nt: TGTGCCAGCAGTGGACCAGCGGATGGAAACACCATATATTTT

j_call: TRBJ2-3
v_call: TRBV7-2
clone_size: once
d_call: TRBD2
cdr3_aa: CASSPSLGAGGIDTDTQYF
cdr3_nt: TGTGCCAGCAGCCCTAGCCTCGGTGCGGGAGGGATTGACACAGATACGCAGTATTTT

j_call: TRBJ2-5
v_call: TRBV19
clone_size: NA
d_call: NA
cdr3_aa: CASSVDSEETQYF
cdr3_nt: TGTGCCAGTAGTGTGGACAGTGAAGAGACCCAGTACTTC

j_call: TRBJ2-7
v_call: TRBV27
clone_size: NA
d_call: TRBD1
cdr3_aa: CASSQVQGALEQYF
cdr3_nt: TGTGCCAGCAGCCAGGTTCAGGGGGCACTCGAGCAGTACTTC

j_call: TRBJ2-2
v_call: TRBV5-4
clone_size: NA
d_call: TRBD2
cdr3_aa: CASSAEASGATGELFF
cdr3_nt: TGTGCCAGCAGCGCGGAGGCTAGCGGGGCGACCGGGGAGCTGTTTTTT

j_call: TRBJ2-7
v_call: TRBV14
clone_size: NA
d_call: NA
cdr3_aa: CASSQETPYEQYF
cdr3_nt: TGTGCCAGCAGCCAAGAGACACCCTACGAGCAGTACTTC

j_call: TRBJ1-5
v_call: TRBV27
clone_size: NA
d_call: NA
cdr3_aa: CASSLGGSNQPQHF
cdr3_nt: TGTGCCAGCAGTTTAGGTGGATCTAATCAGCCCCAGCATTTT

j_call: TRBJ1-2
v_call: TRBV30
clone_size: NA
d_call: NA
cdr3_aa: CAWSPSGDGYTF
cdr3_nt: TGTGCCTGGAGTCCCTCGGGGGATGGCTACACCTTC

j_call: TRBJ2-3
v_call: TRBV7-9
clone_size: NA
d_call: NA
cdr3_aa: CASSLYSTDTQYF
cdr3_nt: TGTGCCAGCAGCTTATATTCGACAGATACGCAGTATTTT

j_call: TRBJ2-7
v_call: TRBV15
clone_size: NA
d_call: NA
cdr3_aa: CATSRESGAYYEQYF
cdr3_nt: TGTGCCACCAGCAGAGAATCCGGGGCCTACTACGAGCAGTACTTC

j_call: TRBJ1-1
v_call: TRBV6-6
clone_size: NA
d_call: NA
cdr3_aa: CASSPWDGTEAFF
cdr3_nt: TGTGCCAGCAGTCCATGGGACGGAACTGAAGCTTTCTTT

j_call: TRBJ1-2
v_call: TRBV6-5
clone_size: NA
d_call: TRBD1
cdr3_aa: CASSSTGTGGTYGYTF
cdr3_nt: TGTGCCAGCAGTTCTACCGGGACAGGGGGCACCTATGGCTACACCTTC

j_call: TRBJ2-3
v_call: TRBV9
clone_size: NA
d_call: TRBD2
cdr3_aa: CASSARLAGVSDTQYF
cdr3_nt: TGTGCCAGCAGCGCCCGACTAGCGGGGGTTTCGGATACGCAGTATTTT

j_call: TRBJ2-7
v_call: TRBV28
clone_size: NA
d_call: NA
cdr3_aa: CASSLDLEQYF
cdr3_nt: TGTGCCAGCAGCCTGGACCTCGAGCAGTACTTC

j_call: TRBJ2-3
v_call: TRBV27
clone_size: NA
d_call: NA
cdr3_aa: CASSGSGTYSTDTQYF
cdr3_nt: TGTGCCAGCAGTGGGAGCGGGACATATAGCACAGATACGCAGTATTTT

j_call: TRBJ1-5
v_call: TRBV7-9
clone_size: NA
d_call: NA
cdr3_aa: CASSFINQPQHF
cdr3_nt: TGTGCCAGCAGCTTTATAAATCAGCCCCAGCATTTT